This TCR beta chain was retrieved from a study of cytotoxic CD8 clonotypes in ibrutinib-treated CLL. For the study at large: Following a median approximately twelve months of treatment, with a range of 6 to 36, response samples were taken. Each sample contained, on average, just over 250,000 productive templates and tens of thousands of productive rearrangements. The study, taken as a whole, reports: For progressing versus sustained-remission patients, sampling times were not the same. Clonality went up at ibrutinib response and then declined back toward baseline at progression.

The V gene's germline CDR1 is SQVTM and CDR2 ANQGSEA. V dropped 4 bases and J dropped 3; count of bases not matched to a gene: 1. The CDR3 runs to 14 residues. Some clones are missing from TCRdb's copy, which holds only in-frame ones; the method was immunoSEQ multiplex PCR. The sample records 110,000 to 150,000 clones, about 80% being singletons. This clone has only a few counts. Antigen: not known. This TCR derives from a human donor with chronic lymphocytic leukemia. The sequences come from PBMCs, collected after 24 months of ibrutinib treatment. The chain employs TRBV29-1 and TRBJ1-6; TRBD1 matches 9 bases. This CDR3 reads CSVGTGDYNSPLHF. DNA of the CDR3: TGCAGCGTTGGGACAGGGGACTATAATTCACCCCTCCACTTT.